Following are 32 T cell receptor beta chains from one sample sequenced in a study of cytomegalovirus exposure and HLA in healthy donors. PCR used 60 Vbeta primers and 13 Jbeta primers. Clones were sequenced by immunoSEQ multiplex PCR, and TCRdb holds only the in-frame ones, with some missing. The sample comprises 130,000 to 150,000 clones, 70% to 85% of which are singletons, and 8.8% rests with the top ten. Sequencing was carried out using PBMCs. The receptors derive from a woman aged 50 to 60 in good health and CMV-seropositive.

This chain joins TRBV19 and TRBJ2-7; D gene ambiguous. The germline V gene encodes CDR1 LNHDA and CDR2 SQIVND (reference sequence). The length of the CDR3 is 13 residues. Trimming took off 3 bases at V and 3 bases at J, with 9 bases between the two ends. The CDR3 spells CASSMVRDYEQYF. CDR3 DNA: TGTGCCAGTAGTATGGTCCGAGACTACGAGCAGTACTTC.

This chain connects TRBV7-8 to TRBJ1-1; no reliable D call. V gave up 2 bases and J gave up 0 bases, with 4 bases separating them. The CDR3 runs 13 residues. Germline V gene data show CDR1 as SGHVS and CDR2 as FQNEAQ. CDR3: CASSLSLNTEAFF. The CDR3 region has the DNA TGTGCCAGCAGCTTATCTTTGAACACTGAAGCTTTCTTT.

With respect to this clone: The sample holds other DNA sequences that translate to the same CDR3. V and J are TRBV18 and TRBJ2-7, with D perhaps TRBD2 (6 bases). The CDR3 runs 13 residues. Germline lookup yields CDR1 KGHSH and CDR2 LQKENI. Deletions cut 3 bases from V and 3 bases from J, with 9 bases between. CDR3 coding DNA: TGTGCCAGCTCACCGGGGGGATTCTACGAGCAGTACTTC. Its translation: CASSPGGFYEQYF. Complete variable domain (other parts from reference TRBV18 and TRBJ2-7): NAGVMQNPRHLVRRRGQEARLRCSPMKGHSHVYWYRQLPEEGLKFMVYLQKENIIDESGMPKERFSAEFPKEGPSILRIQQVVRGDSAAYFCASSPGGFYEQYFGPGTRLTVT.

This clone was counted a few times. V gene TRBV7-3 combines with J gene TRBJ1-1; D may be TRBD1 (6 bases). Germline V gene sequence: CDR1 SGHTA, CDR2 FQGTGA. The ends were cut back, 4 bases at V and 4 bases at J, with 13 bases in the middle. This CDR3 comprises 14 residues. This chain's CDR3 is CASSSGGKGTEAFF. CDR3 sequence (DNA): TGTGCCAGCAGCTCTGGGGGCAAGGGCACTGAAGCTTTCTTT.

The sample holds a few counts of this clone. The J gene is TRBJ1-1, the V gene TRBV18; TRBD1 is a possible D gene (6 bases). The CDR3 runs 14 residues. The germline CDR1 and CDR2 sequences are KGHSH and LQKENI. The V gene lost 6 bases and the J gene lost 4 bases, with 15 bases spanning the gap. CDR3 loop: CASSPEGGGTEAFF. CDR3 DNA: TGTGCCAGCTCCCCAGAGGGAGGGGGCACTGAAGCTTTCTTT. Full variable domain (rest looked up from reference TRBV18 and TRBJ1-1): NAGVMQNPRHLVRRRGQEARLRCSPMKGHSHVYWYRQLPEEGLKFMVYLQKENIIDESGMPKERFSAEFPKEGPSILRIQQVVRGDSAAYFCASSPEGGGTEAFFGQGTRLTVV.

The chain is built from TRBV6-5 and TRBJ2-2; D perhaps matches TRBD1 (6 bases). V was cut by 7 bases and J by 0 bases, with 12 bases left in between. CDR3 length equals 15 residues. Germline lookup yields CDR1 MNHEY and CDR2 SVGAGI. The CDR3 nucleotides read TGTGCCAGCACTACGGACAGCCCGAACACCGGGGAGCTGTTTTTT. Its protein is CASTTDSPNTGELFF.

The rearrangement uses TRBV18 and TRBJ1-4, with D perhaps matching TRBD1 (5 bases). Trimming removed 5 bases at V and 8 bases at J, with 9 bases between. The CDR3 loop spans 12 amino acids. Germline V gives CDR1 KGHSH, CDR2 LQKENI. CDR3 sequence (DNA): TGTGCCAGCTCAGGACAAGGGGAAAAACTGTTTTTT. It codes for CASSGQGEKLFF.

The rearrangement links TRBV20-1 to TRBJ1-5, with a tentative D call TRBD1 (6 bases). Germline CDR1 and CDR2: DFQATT and SNEGSKA (reference sequence). The V and J ends lost 6 bases and 12 bases respectively, with 15 bases between them. This CDR3 has 11 residues. CDR3 nucleotides: TGCAGTGCATACAGGGTTGGGGACCAGCATTTT. As protein: CSAYRVGDQHF.

The chain recombines TRBV13 with TRBJ2-3, with 15 positions matching TRBD2. CDR1 is PRHDT and CDR2 is FYEKMQ in the germline V gene (reference sequence). Germline trimming cut 3 bases from V and 5 bases from J; bases unmatched to any gene: 6. The CDR3 covers 17 residues. CDR3 residues: CASSFGLAGGQGDTQYF. The CDR3 DNA follows: TGTGCCAGCAGCTTCGGACTAGCGGGGGGGCAGGGAGATACGCAGTATTTT.

The chain carries TRBV30 and TRBJ1-6; D might be TRBD1 (5 bases). V lost 4 bases and J lost 7, with 14 bases in between. The CDR3 sequence is 14 residues long. The germline gives CDR1 GTSNPN, CDR2 SVGIG (reference sequence). The CDR3 DNA is TGTGCCTGGAAGAATCCAGGGTTGAATTCACCCCTCCACTTT. Translation: CAWKNPGLNSPLHF.

The CDR3 spells CASSWQATSQETQYF. The CDR3 DNA reads TGTGCCAGCAGTTGGCAGGCCACCTCCCAAGAGACCCAGTACTTC. The genes are TRBV2 and TRBJ2-5, with D uncertain. The CDR3 length is 15 residues. The germline V and J ends were trimmed by 5 bases and 1 base, with 14 bases remaining between them. Germline V lookup: CDR1 SNHLY, CDR2 FYNNEI.

The V call is TRBV12-5, the J call TRBJ1-2; TRBD1 agrees at 9 bases. This CDR3 is 17 amino acids long. Trimming at V came to 0 bases and at J to 3 bases, leaving 8 bases not matched to a gene. Looked up from germline, CDR1 is LGHNT and CDR2 is FRNRAP. As DNA, the CDR3 is TGTGCTAGTGGTTTGGTAGTCTGGACAGGGGATGACTATGGCTACACCTTC. This gives the protein CASGLVVWTGDDYGYTF.

The V call is TRBV6-6, the J call TRBJ2-2; possibly TRBD2 for D (6 bases). V was pared by 0 bases and J by 5 bases, with 13 bases between. Per the germline V gene, CDR1 is MNHNY and CDR2 is SVGAGI (reference sequence). The CDR3 spans 16 residues. The CDR3 DNA follows: TGTGCCAGCAGTTACTCGCGGAGGGGAGGAACCGGGGAGCTGTTTTTT. Protein sequence: CASSYSRRGGTGELFF.

V is TRBV5-4 and J is TRBJ2-1, with 10 bases identical to TRBD2. CDR1 and CDR2 (germline): SGHNT, YYREEE (reference sequence). CDR3 length: 17 residues. The V gene end was trimmed by 0 bases and the J gene end by 3 bases; junction bases not matched to a gene: 6. Here the CDR3 reads CASSLAASGGIYNEQFF. The CDR3 DNA follows: TGTGCCAGCAGCTTGGCCGCTAGCGGGGGAATCTACAATGAGCAGTTCTTC.

The rearrangement joins TRBV10-3 to TRBJ1-1, with 9 bases matching TRBD1. The CDR3 length is 17 residues. The germline gives CDR1 ENHRY, CDR2 SYGVKD. The ends lost 5 bases at V and 7 bases at J; junction bases unmatched: 17. The CDR3 sequence is CAISQGITGTGRFEAFF. The CDR3 DNA follows: TGTGCCATCAGTCAGGGAATAACCGGGACAGGGCGTTTTGAAGCTTTCTTT.

The V gene is TRBV20-1, the J gene TRBJ1-1; D not certain. Trimming removed 8 bases from V and 1 base from J, with 8 bases in between. The CDR3 extends over 11 amino acids. Germline loops: CDR1 DFQATT, CDR2 SNEGSKA (reference sequence). In nucleotides, the CDR3 is TGCAGTCCCCCGGGGAACACTGAAGCTTTCTTT. It yields the protein CSPPGNTEAFF.

This clone was detected only a few times. The V call is TRBV5-6, the J call TRBJ2-7; the D gene is possibly TRBD2 (7 bases). Germline assignment: CDR1 SGHDT and CDR2 YYEEEE. The CDR3 extends over 16 amino acids. V shed 7 bases and J shed 3 bases, with 23 bases lying between them. CDR3 nucleotides: TGTGCCAGCGACAGCAATAGGCGGGGGCCCTACTACGAGCAGTACTTC. Translating gives CASDSNRRGPYYEQYF.

This clone has just a few counts. This rearrangement joins TRBV7-9 to TRBJ2-7; 7 nucleotides align to TRBD1. The junction had 5 bases not matched to a gene; V was cut back by 4 bases and J by 2 bases. Germline-derived CDR1 and CDR2 are SEHNR and FQNEAQ (reference sequence). The length of the CDR3 is 14 residues. CDR3 DNA: TGTGCCAGCAGCTCCCGGGACAGTACCTACGAGCAGTACTTC. Its protein product is CASSSRDSTYEQYF.

The chain links TRBV4-1 to TRBJ2-5; D might be TRBD1 (5 bases). The CDR3 is made up of 16 amino acids. The V gene's germline CDR1 is MGHRA and CDR2 YSYEKL. Trimming left V 0 bases short and J 1 base short, with 12 bases between. The CDR3 DNA reads as TGCGCCAGCAGCCAAGAGGGGTACAGGAGCCAAGAGACCCAGTACTTC. Amino acids: CASSQEGYRSQETQYF.

V usage is TRBV9 and J usage is TRBJ2-2, with TRBD1 as a possible D gene (5 bases). Trimming cost V 0 bases and J 4 bases, with 10 bases left between them. CDR3 length: 15 residues. In germline, CDR1 is SGDLS, CDR2 YYNGEE. The CDR3 region is CASSVEAGSTGELFF. CDR3 sequence (DNA): TGTGCCAGCAGCGTAGAAGCAGGGTCCACCGGGGAGCTGTTTTTT.

This clone has only a few counts. The rearrangement joins TRBV29-1 to TRBJ1-2; possibly TRBD1 for D (6 bases). CDR1 SQVTM and CDR2 ANQGSEA come from the germline V gene. CDR3 size: 14 residues. V lost 0 bases and J lost 7, with 15 bases in between. This CDR3 reads CSVEDLGAPRGYTF. CDR3 in DNA: TGCAGCGTTGAAGATTTGGGGGCCCCCCGTGGCTACACCTTC.

The chain couples TRBV19 to TRBJ2-1; 14 bases line up with TRBD2. The CDR3 loop spans 15 amino acids. The trim removed 6 bases at V and 8 bases at J, leaving 6 bases unmatched. Germline V gene sequence: CDR1 LNHDA, CDR2 SQIVND (reference sequence). CDR3 DNA: TGTGCCAGTAGACCGACTAGCGGGGGGGTCTATGAGCAGTTCTTC. Translated: CASRPTSGGVYEQFF. The full variable domain, in which reference TRBV19 and TRBJ2-1 provide the parts outside the CDR3, is DGGITQSPKYLFRKEGQNVTLSCEQNLNHDAMYWYRQDPGQGLRLIYYSQIVNDFQKGDIAEGYSVSREKKESFPLTVTSAQKNPTAFYLCASRPTSGGVYEQFFGPGTRLTVL.

V and J are TRBV6-5 and TRBJ2-2, with 7 positions matching TRBD2. CDR1 is MNHEY, CDR2 SVGAGI, per germline. The CDR3 loop spans 13 amino acids. Trimming cost V 0 bases and J 11 bases; bases outside gene matches: 3. CDR3: CASSYSTGGELFF. The DNA for the CDR3 is TGTGCCAGCAGTTACTCGACGGGGGGTGAGCTGTTTTTT.

The chain links TRBV7-6 to TRBJ2-3; 10 bases line up with TRBD2. V lost 5 bases and J lost 10; bases outside the gene matches: 12. Germline values: CDR1 SGHVS, CDR2 FNYEAQ. The CDR3 length is 15 residues. This chain's CDR3 is CASSPESGGAGAQYF. The CDR3 nucleotides read TGTGCCAGCAGCCCTGAGAGCGGGGGGGCGGGGGCGCAGTATTTT.

This chain connects TRBV28 to TRBJ2-7; no clear D. CDR3 length: 13 amino acids. Trimming took 9 bases from V and 0 from J, leaving 12 bases between them. Per germline, CDR1 MDHEN and CDR2 SYDVKM. The CDR3 loop reads CASPGPSSYEQYF. The CDR3 DNA sequence: TGTGCCAGTCCTGGGCCTTCCTCCTACGAGCAGTACTTC.

This clone has more than one count but fewer than ten. The V and J genes are TRBV10-3 and TRBJ1-5; D may be TRBD1 (5 bases). There are 15 residues in the CDR3. With 4 bases removed from V and 5 bases from J, the gap between germline ends came to 15 bases. Per germline, CDR1 ENHRY and CDR2 SYGVKD. The DNA for the CDR3 is TGTGCCATCAGTGGACACGGGACGGGGGATCAGCCCCAGCATTTT. Protein sequence: CAISGHGTGDQPQHF.

V gene TRBV4-3 combines with J gene TRBJ1-1, with 10 bases aligning to TRBD1. The V gene end was trimmed by 5 bases and the J gene end by 5 bases; junction bases not matched to a gene: 8. CDR3 size: 15 residues. Germline V gene data show CDR1 as LGHNA and CDR2 as YSLEER. The CDR3 loop is CASSVSGTGATEAFF. The CDR3 coding sequence is TGCGCCAGCAGCGTCTCCGGGACAGGGGCTACTGAAGCTTTCTTT.

The V gene is TRBV7-2, the J gene TRBJ1-4; D is uncertain. The ends were cut back, 4 bases at V and 8 bases at J, with 14 bases in the middle. From germline, CDR1 is SGHTA and CDR2 FQGNSA. This CDR3 has 14 residues. CDR3 coding DNA: TGTGCCAGCAGCTCCGGCCCGCGGTCGGAAAAACTGTTTTTT. This codes for CASSSGPRSEKLFF.

Only a few counts were recorded for this clone. V gene TRBV5-4 combines with J gene TRBJ2-5; tentative D call: TRBD1 (6 bases). The germline gives CDR1 SGHNT, CDR2 YYREEE (reference sequence). Trimming cost V 0 bases and J 5 bases, with 11 bases left between them. This CDR3 has 14 amino acids. CDR3 bases: TGTGCCAGCAGCTTGGAGGGACAATGGGAGACCCAGTACTTC. Protein product: CASSLEGQWETQYF.

Only a few counts were recorded for this clone. J is TRBJ1-2 and V is TRBV5-1; possibly TRBD1 for D (6 bases). Germline-derived CDR1 and CDR2 are SGHRS and YFSETQ. The CDR3 is 17 residues long. V lost 4 bases to trimming and J lost 2 bases, with 21 bases between them. The DNA of the CDR3 is TGCGCCAGCAGCCCCTTTGGACAACAGGGAGGGAACTATGGCTACACCTTC. Translation: CASSPFGQQGGNYGYTF.

Concerning this clone itself: This CDR3 is also generated by other DNA sequences in the sample. The chain uses TRBV4-1 and TRBJ1-4, with TRBD1 matching over 8 bases. Germline values: CDR1 MGHRA, CDR2 YSYEKL. V shed 4 bases and J 10 bases; nucleotides not matched to a gene: 2. The CDR3 is made up of 12 amino acids. The CDR3 here is CASSPTGGKLFF. CDR3 nucleotides: TGCGCCAGCAGCCCTACAGGGGGAAAACTGTTTTTT.

The chain recombines TRBV5-1 with TRBJ2-5; 8 nucleotides align to TRBD2. This CDR3 is built from 15 residues. CDR1 and CDR2 (germline): SGHRS, YFSETQ. Germline trimming cut 4 bases from V and 2 bases from J; bases unmatched to any gene: 7. Written as DNA, the CDR3 is TGCGCCAGCAGCACAATAGCGGGGCAACAAGAGACCCAGTACTTC. Translating gives CASSTIAGQQETQYF. Combining the CDR3 with reference TRBV5-1 and TRBJ2-5 gives the whole variable domain KAGVTQTPRYLIKTRGQQVTLSCSPISGHRSVSWYQQTPGQGLQFLFEYFSETQRNKGNFPGRFSGRQFSNSRSEMNVSTLELGDSALYLCASSTIAGQQETQYFGPGTRLLVL.